This TCR beta chain appears in the sequencing data of a study of blood T cell repertoires in COVID-19. The wider study: Acute-phase and convalescent COVID-19 samples originated in the United States, Italy and Spain. Sources were T cells, B-cell-depleted T cells, or PBMCs; the material itself was cDNA or gDNA.

Per the original data handling: The authors estimated nucleated cell counts from reference gene primer amplification. Only in-frame clones appear in the TCRdb table, and some are missing; sequencing was by immunoSEQ multiplex PCR. Clone size and the V and J calls come from that table; the DNA yielded D and trimming. The sample contains about 140,000 clones, approximately 82% of which appear only once. This receptor was taken from a man aged 60 to 69 who had recovered from COVID-19. Specimen: peripheral blood.

This CDR3 reads CASRERRGGFAFF. DNA of the CDR3: TGTGCCAGCAGAGAAAGACGTGGGGGGTTCGCTTTCTTT. J is TRBJ1-1 and V is TRBV28, with a weak D call TRBD1 (5 bases). This CDR3 is built from 13 residues. From germline, CDR1 is MDHEN and CDR2 SYDVKM. Between the trimmed V and J ends, which lost 6 bases and 11 bases, there was a span of 19 bases.